Detailed here is one T cell receptor beta chain. Only in-frame clones appear in the TCRdb table, and some are missing; sequencing was by immunoSEQ multiplex PCR. The top ten hold 1.2% of the sample, which has 30,000 to 45,000 clones, 88% seen once. The sample belongs to a study of T cell changes during pregnancy in multiple sclerosis. Trimming pared 5 bases from V and 5 bases from J, leaving 13 bases between. This CDR3 has 13 amino acids. CDR1 and CDR2 from the germline V gene are ENHRY and SYGVKD. V gene TRBV10-3 combines with J gene TRBJ2-7; TRBD2 is a possible D gene (5 bases). The sequencing used CD4+ T cells from peripheral blood mononuclear cells, collected before pregnancy. This clonotype was obtained from a female donor with multiple sclerosis, enrolled in a pregnancy study. In nucleotides, the CDR3 is TGTGCCATCAGTCGAGGGCCCGAGAACGAGCAGTACTTC. Translation gives CAISRGPENEQYF.